These 30 T cell receptor beta chains were all obtained from the same sample, sequenced in a study of cytomegalovirus exposure and HLA in healthy donors. The PCR had 60 Vbeta and 13 Jbeta primers. Clones were read by immunoSEQ multiplex PCR, and TCRdb kept only the in-frame ones, dropping some. The sample includes 150,000 to 200,000 clones, 75% of them seen just once. Source material: PBMCs. Receptors originate from a woman between 35 and 50 years old in good health and CMV-seropositive.

The chain recombines TRBV6-5 with TRBJ2-1, with TRBD2 matching 8 bases. Germline CDR1 and CDR2: MNHEY and SVGAGI. This CDR3 is 14 amino acids long. The trim removed 5 bases at V and 9 bases at J, leaving 9 bases unmatched. Written as DNA, the CDR3 is TGTGCCAGCAGTCCCCCGACTAGCGCTTCTGAGCAGTTCTTC. Protein: CASSPPTSASEQFF.

The rearrangement uses TRBV10-1 and TRBJ2-5; the match to TRBD2 covers 8 bases. Unmatched junction bases numbered 7, after V lost 3 bases and J lost 1 base. Germline CDR1 reads WNHNN; CDR2 reads SYGVQD (reference sequence). CDR3 length: 16 residues. CDR3: CASSDQLAERQETQYF. Here the CDR3 DNA reads TGCGCCAGCAGTGACCAACTAGCGGAACGCCAAGAGACCCAGTACTTC.

The CDR3 nucleotides are TGTGCCAGCAGCTCTGGGGGTTCAACTAGCGATCAAGAGACCCAGTACTTC. Translated: CASSSGGSTSDQETQYF. The V and J genes are TRBV5-8 and TRBJ2-5; 7 bases fit TRBD2. CDR1 and CDR2 (germline): SGHTS, YDEGEE. The CDR3 consists of 17 residues. Trimming cost V 3 bases and J 2 bases; bases outside gene matches: 13.

This clone was recorded once. The genes are TRBV7-8 and TRBJ2-1, with 11 bases identical to TRBD2. CDR3 length: 15 amino acids. V was clipped by 5 bases and J by 10 bases; unmatched bases: 10. Looked up from germline, CDR1 is SGHVS and CDR2 is FQNEAQ. Here the CDR3 DNA reads TGTGCCAGCAGCCTGGTACTAGCGGGAGAGGGAGAGCAGTTCTTC. Translating gives CASSLVLAGEGEQFF.

The chain recombines TRBV5-4 with TRBJ2-1, with a weak D call TRBD1 (5 bases). Germline V CDR1 and CDR2: SGHNT, YYREEE (reference sequence). Between the trimmed V and J ends, which lost 0 bases and 10 bases, there was a span of 17 bases. This CDR3 is built from 15 residues. Here the CDR3 DNA reads TGTGCCAGCAGCTTGGGTTATGGTAGGGGTGGGGAGCAGTTCTTC. As protein: CASSLGYGRGGEQFF. Variable domain in full (rest from reference TRBV5-4 and TRBJ2-1): ETGVTQSPTHLIKTRGQQVTLRCSSQSGHNTVSWYQQALGQGPQFIFQYYREEENGRGNFPPRFSGLQFPNYSSELNVNALELDDSALYLCASSLGYGRGGEQFFGPGTRLTVL.

The table lists this clone with a count of one. The chain recombines TRBV7-2 with TRBJ2-7, with no clear D. The CDR3 spans 13 residues. The V end was cut by 5 bases, the J end by 4 bases, with 12 bases between. Germline CDR1 is SGHTA and CDR2 is FQGNSA. CDR3 region: CASSPRVAYEQYF. The DNA for the CDR3 is TGTGCCAGCAGCCCTCGGGTAGCTTACGAGCAGTACTTC.

The J gene is TRBJ1-1, the V gene TRBV25-1; 7 bases are shared with TRBD1. This CDR3 has 17 residues. V was pared by 2 bases and J by 0 bases, with 9 bases of the junction left unmatched. CDR1 and CDR2 (germline): MGHDK, SYGVNS. The CDR3 spells CASSEAGQQGMNTEAFF. The CDR3 bases are TGTGCCAGCAGTGAAGCGGGACAGCAGGGTATGAACACTGAAGCTTTCTTT. Combining the CDR3 with reference TRBV25-1 and TRBJ1-1 gives the whole variable domain EADIYQTPRYLVIGTGKKITLECSQTMGHDKMYWYQQDPGMELHLIHYSYGVNSTEKGDLSSESTVSRIRTEHFPLTLESARPSHTSQYLCASSEAGQQGMNTEAFFGQGTRLTVV.

The rearrangement uses TRBV7-6 and TRBJ2-1, with D tentatively TRBD2 (6 bases). The germline V gene has CDR1 SGHVS and CDR2 FNYEAQ. V was shortened by 4 bases and J by 10 bases, with 20 bases between the two germline ends. The CDR3 is made up of 15 amino acids. The CDR3 region is CASSSRGPHRGEQFF. The CDR3 DNA reads TGTGCCAGCAGCTCCCGGGGACCCCACCGGGGGGAGCAGTTCTTC.

The rearrangement joins TRBV6-6 to TRBJ1-5; D not certain. Trimming took 7 bases from V and 4 from J, leaving 11 bases between them. There are 13 residues in the CDR3. Looked up from germline, CDR1 is MNHNY and CDR2 is SVGAGI (reference sequence). The CDR3 region is CASTLTWNQPQHF. As DNA, the CDR3 is TGTGCCAGCACCCTGACTTGGAATCAGCCCCAGCATTTT.

The chain joins TRBV11-2 to TRBJ2-1; 10 nucleotides agree with TRBD2. This CDR3 region has 15 residues. Unmatched junction bases numbered 4, after V lost 1 base and J lost 7 bases. Germline CDR1 is SGHAT and CDR2 is FQNNGV. The chain's CDR3 is CASSLVLAGVNEQFF. DNA of the CDR3: TGTGCCAGCAGCTTAGTCCTAGCGGGAGTAAATGAGCAGTTCTTC.

The V gene is TRBV7-2, the J gene TRBJ2-7, with 8 bases identical to TRBD2. With 2 bases clipped from V and 7 bases from J, the junction kept 10 bases outside the gene matches. CDR1 and CDR2 (germline): SGHTA, FQGNSA. The CDR3 length is 15 residues. The CDR3 sequence is CASSLSLAVRGEQYF. The CDR3 DNA reads as TGTGCCAGCAGCTTATCACTAGCGGTCCGGGGGGAGCAGTACTTC.

The V call is TRBV19, the J call TRBJ1-5, with D tentatively TRBD1 (5 bases). The V and J ends lost 5 bases and 0 bases respectively, with 8 bases between them. Germline lookup yields CDR1 LNHDA and CDR2 SQIVND (reference sequence). This CDR3 spans 14 amino acids. The CDR3 DNA reads TGTGCCAGTAGTCAGGGTAATAGCAATCAGCCCCAGCATTTT. Translation gives CASSQGNSNQPQHF.

Remarks on this clone: The same CDR3 can be traced to other DNA sequences in this sample. The chain is built from TRBV11-2 and TRBJ2-7; 13 bases map to TRBD2. The CDR3 loop spans 15 amino acids. Germline V lookup: CDR1 SGHAT, CDR2 FQNNGV. Trimming took 5 bases from V and 3 from J; bases not matched to a gene: 4. The CDR3, as DNA: TGTGCCAGCAGCCCACGGACTAGCGGGAGCTACGAGCAGTACTTC. Its protein product is CASSPRTSGSYEQYF.

The CDR3 spells CASRQGGGETQYF. The CDR3 DNA sequence: TGTGCCAGCCGCCAAGGGGGCGGTGAGACCCAGTACTTC. The J gene is TRBJ2-5, the V gene TRBV6-6, with 7 positions matching TRBD1. Looked up from germline, CDR1 is MNHNY and CDR2 is SVGAGI (reference sequence). Trimming at V came to 8 bases and at J to 5 bases, leaving 8 bases not matched to a gene. The CDR3 contains 13 residues.

This chain joins TRBV14 and TRBJ1-2; D uncertain. Per germline, CDR1 SGHDN and CDR2 FVKESK. Trimming took 4 bases from V and 2 from J, leaving 8 bases between them. The CDR3 has 13 amino acids. CDR3 loop: CASSPQVNYGYTF. CDR3 nucleotides: TGTGCCAGCAGCCCGCAGGTCAACTATGGCTACACCTTC.

The gene calls are TRBV6-5 and TRBJ2-7; maybe TRBD1 (6 bases). Germline CDR1 and CDR2: MNHEY and SVGAGI. The CDR3 spans 14 residues. V was pared by 5 bases and J by 0 bases, with 11 bases between. This CDR3 reads CASSLGQNSYEQYF. The CDR3 DNA sequence: TGTGCCAGCAGTCTAGGACAGAACTCCTACGAGCAGTACTTC.

The table lists this clone with a few counts. V usage is TRBV11-2 and J usage is TRBJ1-1, with TRBD1 matching over 7 bases. V gave up 5 bases and J gave up 3 bases; unmatched junction bases: 3. Germline CDR1 is SGHAT and CDR2 is FQNNGV. The CDR3 extends over 13 amino acids. The CDR3 loop reads CASSHDRDTEAFF. Here the CDR3 DNA reads TGTGCCAGCAGCCATGACAGGGACACTGAAGCTTTCTTT. Based on the CDR3 plus reference TRBV11-2 and TRBJ1-1, the full variable domain is EAGVAQSPRYKIIEKRQSVAFWCNPISGHATLYWYQQILGQGPKLLIQFQNNGVVDDSQLPKDRFSAERLKGVDSTLKIQPAKLEDSAVYLCASSHDRDTEAFFGQGTRLTVV.

This clone was found a few times. For the CDR3, the DNA is TGTGCCAGCAGTTCCCCAGGCGCCGTCTCTGGAAACACCATATATTTT. Protein sequence: CASSSPGAVSGNTIYF. The gene calls are TRBV28 and TRBJ1-3; unclear D gene. Germline V gene data show CDR1 as MDHEN and CDR2 as SYDVKM. The CDR3 totals 16 residues. V was cut by 4 bases and J by 0 bases, with 13 bases left in between.

The chain links TRBV11-3 to TRBJ2-6; D call uncertain. The CDR3 extends over 15 amino acids. Germline CDR1 SGHNT, CDR2 YENEEA. The V and J ends lost 5 bases and 0 bases respectively, with 8 bases between them. In DNA form, the CDR3 reads TGTGCCAGCAGCCCCCACGGCTCTGGGGCCAACGTCCTGACTTTC. Protein: CASSPHGSGANVLTF.

The chain links TRBV27 to TRBJ2-2; D perhaps matches TRBD2 (6 bases). The length of the CDR3 is 17 residues. The V gene lost 5 bases and the J gene lost 3 bases, with 19 bases spanning the gap. Germline V gives CDR1 MNHEY, CDR2 SMNVEV (reference sequence). CDR3 sequence reads: CASSHARGGRDTGELFF. The CDR3 region has the DNA TGTGCCAGCAGTCACGCGCGAGGAGGGCGTGACACCGGGGAGCTGTTTTTT.

The gene calls are TRBV5-4 and TRBJ1-4; D might be TRBD1 (6 bases). V was clipped by 4 bases and J by 0 bases, with 10 bases between them. From germline, CDR1 is SGHNT and CDR2 YYREEE (reference sequence). This CDR3 has 15 residues. CDR3 loop: CASSQGQSTNEKLFF. The DNA for the CDR3 is TGTGCCAGCAGCCAAGGACAGTCAACTAATGAAAAACTGTTTTTT. Looking up the rest from reference TRBV5-4 and TRBJ1-4 gives the full variable domain: ETGVTQSPTHLIKTRGQQVTLRCSSQSGHNTVSWYQQALGQGPQFIFQYYREEENGRGNFPPRFSGLQFPNYSSELNVNALELDDSALYLCASSQGQSTNEKLFFGSGTQLSVL.

This chain uses TRBV14 with TRBJ2-1; perhaps TRBD2 as D (6 bases). The CDR3 extends over 14 amino acids. Germline V gene data show CDR1 as SGHDN and CDR2 as FVKESK. The V and J ends lost 0 bases and 8 bases respectively, with 11 bases between them. The CDR3 here is CASSQEGWRDEQFF. The CDR3 nucleotides read TGTGCCAGCAGCCAAGAAGGCTGGAGGGATGAGCAGTTCTTC.

The V and J genes are TRBV27 and TRBJ1-2, with D possibly matching TRBD1 (5 bases). CDR3 size: 12 residues. V shed 6 bases and J shed 8 bases, with 13 bases lying between them. CDR1 MNHEY and CDR2 SMNVEV come from the germline V gene (reference sequence). CDR3 residues: CASSDRGLGYTF. The CDR3 DNA is TGTGCCAGCAGCGACCGGGGGTTGGGCTACACCTTC.

The genes are TRBV28 and TRBJ2-1, with a tentative D call TRBD1 (7 bases). The CDR3 has 16 amino acids. Trimming removed 6 bases at V and 5 bases at J, with 20 bases between. Germline assignment: CDR1 MDHEN and CDR2 SYDVKM. Here the CDR3 reads CASSLRGTHSHNEQFF. In nucleotides, the CDR3 is TGTGCCAGCAGCCTCAGGGGGACTCATAGCCACAATGAGCAGTTCTTC.

This clone showed up just once. The V gene is TRBV13, the J gene TRBJ2-2, with TRBD2 identical over 7 bases. The CDR3 is 16 amino acids. V lost 7 bases to trimming and J lost 6 bases; unmatched junction nucleotides: 14. Germline CDR1 PRHDT, CDR2 FYEKMQ (reference sequence). For the CDR3, the DNA is TGTGCCAGCACCCTAGAGGGAGGGTATCGAGCCGGGGAGCTGTTTTTT. Amino acid sequence: CASTLEGGYRAGELFF. The full variable domain, rest sourced from reference TRBV13 and TRBJ2-2, is AAGVIQSPRHLIKEKRETATLKCYPIPRHDTVYWYQQGPGQDPQFLISFYEKMQSDKGSIPDRFSAQQFSDYHSELNMSSLELGDSALYFCASTLEGGYRAGELFFGEGSRLTVL.

The chain recombines TRBV2 with TRBJ2-5, with D possibly being TRBD2 (6 bases). The DNA end is a closer match to TRBJ2-7, so the J assignment may be wrong. The CDR3 runs to 14 residues. Per the germline V gene, CDR1 is SNHLY and CDR2 is FYNNEI. Here the CDR3 reads CASSWRESSYEQYF. Here the CDR3 DNA reads TGTGCCAGCAGCTGGAGGGAGAGCTCCTACGAGCAGTACTTC.

The DNA for the CDR3 is TGTGCCAGCAGTTACGCACGCGGGAGCACAGATACGCAGTATTTT. Protein product: CASSYARGSTDTQYF. The V call is TRBV6-6, the J call TRBJ2-3, with D perhaps matching TRBD2 (5 bases). V dropped 2 bases and J dropped 0 bases, with 9 bases sitting between them. This CDR3 has 15 amino acids. The germline V gene encodes CDR1 MNHNY and CDR2 SVGAGI (reference sequence).

V usage is TRBV2 and J usage is TRBJ2-1; 8 nucleotides align to TRBD1. Trimming removed 8 bases from V and 8 bases from J; junction bases left unmatched: 8. Germline V gene sequence: CDR1 SNHLY, CDR2 FYNNEI. The CDR3 is 13 residues long. CDR3 sequence: CASRTGLVDEQFF. The CDR3 coding sequence is TGTGCCAGCCGGACAGGGCTCGTCGATGAGCAGTTCTTC.

Notes on this clone: Other DNA variants within this sample encode the same CDR3. The rearrangement links TRBV2 to TRBJ2-7, with TRBD2 as a possible D gene (5 bases). Trimming shortened V by 3 bases and J by 6 bases, and 6 bases separated the two germline ends. The germline V gene encodes CDR1 SNHLY and CDR2 FYNNEI. The CDR3 runs to 11 residues. The CDR3 DNA is TGTGCCAGCAGTGACCGGGGCGAGCAGTACTTC. This codes for CASSDRGEQYF.

The chain has TRBV7-9 and TRBJ2-1; 10 bases map to TRBD2. The CDR3 is 16 amino acids. Germline-derived CDR1 and CDR2 are SEHNR and FQNEAQ (reference sequence). V lost 5 bases to trimming and J lost 0 bases; unmatched junction nucleotides: 4. CDR3 DNA sequence: TGTGCCAGCAGCGGACTAGCGGTTCTCTCCTACAATGAGCAGTTCTTC. It specifies CASSGLAVLSYNEQFF.